What follows are 32 T cell receptor beta chains derived from one specimen sequenced in a study of blood T cell repertoires in COVID-19. Only in-frame clones appear in the TCRdb table, and some are missing; sequencing was by immunoSEQ multiplex PCR. This sample has roughly 200,000 clones, with approximately 83% found just once. Sequenced: peripheral blood. The receptors originated from a woman aged 35 to 49 with COVID-19, enrolled during active disease.

V is TRBV6-5 and J is TRBJ1-5; D possibly corresponds to TRBD1 (5 bases). Germline CDR1 MNHEY, CDR2 SVGAGI. The CDR3 is 16 amino acids. V gave up 0 bases and J gave up 0 bases, with 9 bases separating them. The DNA for the CDR3 is TGTGCCAGCAGTTACTCCGGGACTTATAGCAATCAGCCCCAGCATTTT. As protein: CASSYSGTYSNQPQHF.

The V gene is TRBV11-3, the J gene TRBJ1-6, with D unclear. The CDR3 totals 17 residues. V was clipped by 4 bases and J by 0 bases, with 13 bases between them. The germline V gene has CDR1 SGHNT and CDR2 YENEEA. The CDR3 DNA reads as TGTGCCAGCAGCTCCGCTGGAGGGCGCTCCTATAATTCACCCCTCCACTTT. Protein product: CASSSAGGRSYNSPLHF.

A remark on this clone: This sample also contains other DNA sequences that code for the same CDR3. The chain employs TRBV11-2 and TRBJ2-3; 9 bases are a match to TRBD1. CDR1 and CDR2 from the germline V gene are SGHAT and FQNNGV. Trimming took 2 bases from V and 2 from J; bases not matched to a gene: 8. This CDR3 comprises 17 residues. The CDR3: CASSLRTGTGSTDTQYF. CDR3 bases: TGTGCCAGCAGCTTAAGGACCGGGACAGGGTCCACAGATACGCAGTATTTT. Looking up the rest from reference TRBV11-2 and TRBJ2-3 gives the full variable domain: EAGVAQSPRYKIIEKRQSVAFWCNPISGHATLYWYQQILGQGPKLLIQFQNNGVVDDSQLPKDRFSAERLKGVDSTLKIQPAKLEDSAVYLCASSLRTGTGSTDTQYFGPGTRLTVL.

V and J are TRBV5-8 and TRBJ1-5, with D perhaps matching TRBD1 (5 bases). Germline-derived CDR1 and CDR2 are SGHTS and YDEGEE. The V and J ends lost 2 bases and 1 base respectively, with 7 bases between them. The CDR3 runs 14 residues. CDR3 protein: CASSFRGSNQPQHF. For the CDR3, the DNA is TGTGCCAGCAGCTTCCGGGGGAGCAATCAGCCCCAGCATTTT.

The CDR3 protein is CATSRDWARATYQETQYF. CDR3 coding DNA: TGTGCCACCAGCAGAGATTGGGCCAGGGCTACGTACCAAGAGACCCAGTACTTC. The chain joins TRBV15 to TRBJ2-5; TRBD1 might be the D (5 bases). The CDR3 has 18 residues. Per germline, CDR1 LNHNV and CDR2 YYDKDF (reference sequence). V was pared by 0 bases and J by 0 bases, with 17 bases between. The full variable domain, in which reference TRBV15 and TRBJ2-5 provide the parts outside the CDR3, is DAMVIQNPRYQVTQFGKPVTLSCSQTLNHNVMYWYQQKSSQAPKLLFHYYDKDFNNEADTPDNFQSRRPNTSFCFLDIRSPGLGDTAMYLCATSRDWARATYQETQYFGPGTRLLVL.

The chain recombines TRBV4-1 with TRBJ1-5; TRBD1 matches at 8 bases. The CDR3 is 16 residues long. Germline V gene sequence: CDR1 MGHRA, CDR2 YSYEKL. Trimming took 1 base from V and 0 from J; bases not matched to a gene: 2. DNA for the CDR3: TGCGCCAGCAGCCAAGGGGACAGGTATAGCAATCAGCCCCAGCATTTT. Amino acids: CASSQGDRYSNQPQHF.

The genes are TRBV27 and TRBJ1-2, with D maybe TRBD1 (6 bases). The CDR3 is 14 amino acids. Trimming stripped 4 bases from V and 2 bases from J, with 11 bases between. The germline V gene encodes CDR1 MNHEY and CDR2 SMNVEV (reference sequence). The CDR3 coding sequence is TGTGCCAGCAGTTCACAGGGAAGGAACTATGGCTACACCTTC. This codes for CASSSQGRNYGYTF.

This chain uses TRBV19 with TRBJ2-1; D remains unclear. CDR1 and CDR2 from the germline V gene are LNHDA and SQIVND (reference sequence). The CDR3 is 15 residues long. V was cut by 6 bases and J by 0 bases, with 12 bases left in between. The CDR3 DNA sequence: TGTGCCAGTAGCCACCAAGCTAGCTCCTACAATGAGCAGTTCTTC. Translation gives CASSHQASSYNEQFF.

V gene TRBV6-5 combines with J gene TRBJ1-2; unclear D gene. Trimming removed 6 bases at V and 2 bases at J, with 16 bases between. The CDR3 covers 15 residues. Germline V CDR1 and CDR2: MNHEY, SVGAGI. The CDR3 spells CASRDPGGGNYGYTF. DNA of the CDR3: TGTGCCAGCAGAGACCCGGGCGGCGGGAACTATGGCTACACCTTC.

The chain couples TRBV3-1 (or the pseudogene TRBV3-2) to TRBJ2-3; D not resolved. Trimming removed 6 bases from V and 4 bases from J, with 5 bases in between. CDR1 and CDR2 (germline): LGHDT, YNNKEL (reference sequence). This CDR3 is 11 amino acids long. The CDR3 loop is CASRLADTQYF. The DNA of the CDR3 is TGTGCCAGCAGGCTAGCAGATACGCAGTATTTT.

This chain uses TRBV27 with TRBJ1-2; 8 bases map to TRBD1. This CDR3 region has 15 residues. V was pared by 5 bases and J by 6 bases, with 11 bases of the junction left unmatched. Germline CDR1 and CDR2: MNHEY and SMNVEV (reference sequence). CDR3 nucleotide sequence: TGTGCCAGCAGTCCGCCTATAGGACAGGGCCATGGCTACACCTTC. Protein sequence: CASSPPIGQGHGYTF.

This clone was seen more than once but under ten times. J is TRBJ1-2 and V is TRBV27; TRBD1 matches 7 bases. CDR1 MNHEY and CDR2 SMNVEV come from the germline V gene (reference sequence). The CDR3 contains 14 residues. V gave up 3 bases and J gave up 5 bases; unmatched junction bases: 6. The CDR3 spells CASSFMSGGYGYTF. CDR3 bases: TGTGCCAGCAGTTTTATGTCAGGGGGTTATGGCTACACCTTC.

This clone was detected only once. Here the CDR3 reads CASSLVVGGQESSYNEQFF. In nucleotides, the CDR3 is TGTGCCAGCAGCTTAGTAGTCGGGGGACAGGAAAGCTCCTACAATGAGCAGTTCTTC. The V gene is TRBV7-6, the J gene TRBJ2-1; TRBD1 agrees at 8 bases. The CDR3 spans 19 residues. The V segment lost 1 base and the J segment 0 bases; nucleotides outside the gene matches: 11. Germline V gene lookup returns CDR1 SGHVS and CDR2 FNYEAQ. Together with reference TRBV7-6 and TRBJ2-1, the CDR3 gives the full variable domain: GAGVSQSPRYKVTKRGQDVALRCDPISGHVSLYWYRQALGQGPEFLTYFNYEAQQDKSGLPNDRFSAERPEGSISTLTIQRTEQRDSAMYRCASSLVVGGQESSYNEQFFGPGTRLTVL.

A few counts support this clone. The chain is built from TRBV5-8 and TRBJ2-7; 10 nucleotides align to TRBD1. CDR1 SGHTS and CDR2 YDEGEE come from the germline V gene. Germline trimming cut 0 bases from V and 7 bases from J; bases unmatched to any gene: 4. This CDR3 has 14 amino acids. The CDR3 coding sequence is TGTGCCAGCAGCTTGGGACAGGGGGCGCGGGAGCAGTACTTC. Its translation is CASSLGQGAREQYF.

The rearrangement links TRBV13 to TRBJ2-2, with 9 bases lining up with TRBD2. The junction had 7 bases not matched to a gene; V was cut back by 2 bases and J by 6 bases. CDR1 and CDR2 (germline): PRHDT, FYEKMQ (reference sequence). The CDR3 loop spans 16 amino acids. CDR3 residues: CASSLSTSGPPGELFF. Written as DNA, the CDR3 is TGTGCCAGCAGCTTATCGACTAGCGGCCCTCCCGGGGAGCTGTTTTTT.

The chain carries TRBV7-9 and TRBJ2-7; D possibly corresponds to TRBD2 (6 bases). The CDR3 has 14 residues. Between the trimmed V and J ends, which lost 7 bases and 5 bases, there was a span of 18 bases. Germline-derived CDR1 and CDR2 are SEHNR and FQNEAQ (reference sequence). CDR3: CASTPGAGRNEQYF. In DNA, the CDR3 is TGTGCCAGCACCCCTGGCGCGGGGCGTAACGAGCAGTACTTC.

The chain carries TRBV11-3 and TRBJ2-3; the D is unclear. Germline loops: CDR1 SGHNT, CDR2 YENEEA. This CDR3 is 12 amino acids long. With 5 bases removed from V and 7 bases from J, the gap between germline ends came to 10 bases. Written as DNA, the CDR3 is TGTGCCAGCAGCGGCCCTGAAAATACGCAGTATTTT. This translates into CASSGPENTQYF.

This clone was counted once. The chain employs TRBV7-9 and TRBJ2-7; the D gene is possibly TRBD2 (6 bases). The CDR3 totals 14 residues. Trimming cost V 3 bases and J 2 bases, with 11 bases left between them. CDR1 is SEHNR and CDR2 is FQNEAQ in the germline V gene (reference sequence). The DNA for the CDR3 is TGTGCCAGCAGCTTTCCAGGCGGGGCCTACGAGCAGTACTTC. The encoded protein is CASSFPGGAYEQYF. The whole variable domain, remainder taken from reference TRBV7-9 and TRBJ2-7, is DTGVSQNPRHKITKRGQNVTFRCDPISEHNRLYWYRQTLGQGPEFLTYFQNEAQLEKSRLLSDRFSAERPKGSFSTLEIQRTEQGDSAMYLCASSFPGGAYEQYFGPGTRLTVT.

This chain connects TRBV6-5 to TRBJ1-1; no reliable D call. Trimming removed 5 bases at V and 1 base at J, with 14 bases between. Germline assignment: CDR1 MNHEY and CDR2 SVGAGI. CDR3 length equals 15 residues. Here the CDR3 DNA reads TGTGCCAGCAGTCTTGGTCCTGGGCGGAACACTGAAGCTTTCTTT. Translated, it gives CASSLGPGRNTEAFF.

The rearrangement uses TRBV29-1 and TRBJ2-3, with TRBD2 matching 13 bases. CDR1 is SQVTM and CDR2 is ANQGSEA in the germline V gene. There are 17 residues in the CDR3. The V gene end was trimmed by 4 bases and the J gene end by 0 bases; junction bases not matched to a gene: 7. For the CDR3, the DNA is TGCAGCGTTGCCGGGACTAGCGGGGATTCTAGCACAGATACGCAGTATTTT. Translated, it gives CSVAGTSGDSSTDTQYF.

The gene calls are TRBV6-2 or TRBV6-3 and TRBJ1-2; 7 bases map to TRBD1. CDR3 length: 16 amino acids. The V gene end was trimmed by 4 bases and the J gene end by 5 bases; junction bases not matched to a gene: 13. The germline V gene has CDR1 MNHEY and CDR2 SVGEGT. The CDR3 DNA reads TGTGCCAGCAGTTCCGACTACGGACAGGACGTTTATGGCTACACCTTC. This gives the protein CASSSDYGQDVYGYTF.

This rearrangement joins TRBV2 to TRBJ2-5, with D maybe TRBD1 (5 bases). The V gene's germline CDR1 is SNHLY and CDR2 FYNNEI. Between the trimmed V and J ends, which lost 3 bases and 0 bases, there was a span of 8 bases. The CDR3 loop spans 14 amino acids. This CDR3 is CASSEGRNQETQYF. As DNA, the CDR3 is TGTGCCAGCAGTGAGGGGCGAAACCAAGAGACCCAGTACTTC.

In DNA, the CDR3 is TGTGCCAGCAGCCGCGGGGGAACTAACTATGGCTACACCTTC. This translates into CASSRGGTNYGYTF. This chain uses TRBV7-9 with TRBJ1-2, with D tentatively TRBD1 (5 bases). This CDR3 is 14 amino acids long. Germline-derived CDR1 and CDR2 are SEHNR and FQNEAQ (reference sequence). V lost 5 bases and J 0 bases, leaving 10 bases between the germline ends.

The J gene is TRBJ2-2, the V gene TRBV24-1; D is uncertain. Trimming removed 4 bases at V and 3 bases at J, with 8 bases between. The CDR3 consists of 14 residues. Germline V gene data show CDR1 as KGHDR and CDR2 as SFDVKD. CDR3 nucleotides: TGTGCCACCAGTGAATCTAGGTACACCGGGGAGCTGTTTTTT. This encodes CATSESRYTGELFF.

The chain uses TRBV3-1 (or the pseudogene TRBV3-2) and TRBJ2-5; D gene ambiguous. This CDR3 contains 16 residues. In germline, CDR1 is LGHDT, CDR2 YNNKEL (reference sequence). The V and J ends lost 1 base and 1 base respectively, with 13 bases between them. The CDR3 is CASSQVETRSQETQYF. As DNA, the CDR3 is TGTGCCAGCAGCCAAGTCGAAACGCGGAGCCAAGAGACCCAGTACTTC.

The gene calls are TRBV4-1 and TRBJ2-1; 7 nucleotides line up with TRBD1. The CDR3 has 14 residues. V was pared by 0 bases and J by 13 bases, with 9 bases of the junction left unmatched. Germline values: CDR1 MGHRA, CDR2 YSYEKL. This chain's CDR3 is CASSQDRVGGFQFF. The CDR3 bases are TGCGCCAGCAGCCAAGATCGAGTAGGGGGCTTCCAGTTCTTC.

Remarks on this clone: Other nucleotide sequences in the sample specify the same CDR3. The chain employs TRBV4-1 and TRBJ1-4; perhaps TRBD1 as D (5 bases). The CDR3 loop spans 15 amino acids. Trimming cost V 0 bases and J 5 bases, with 10 bases left between them. CDR1 is MGHRA, CDR2 YSYEKL, per germline. CDR3: CASSQDGGGNEKLFF. The CDR3 nucleotides read TGCGCCAGCAGCCAAGATGGCGGGGGGAATGAAAAACTGTTTTTT.

CDR3 in DNA: TGTGCCATCTGGCCCGGGACTAGCATCTACGAGCAGTACTTC. Translated, it gives CAIWPGTSIYEQYF. This sequence joins TRBV10-3 and TRBJ2-7; 9 positions agree with TRBD2. Unmatched junction bases numbered 8, after V lost 8 bases and J lost 3 bases. The CDR3 contains 14 residues. Germline V CDR1 and CDR2: ENHRY, SYGVKD.

This clone was seen once. The genes are TRBV11-2 and TRBJ2-1; TRBD1 matches 7 bases. CDR3 length equals 15 residues. V shed 6 bases, J shed 6 bases, and the junction held 11 bases outside the gene matches. In germline, CDR1 is SGHAT, CDR2 FQNNGV. The CDR3 reads CASRPIRGSRNEQFF. As DNA, the CDR3 is TGTGCCAGCAGACCTATCAGGGGGTCCCGCAATGAGCAGTTCTTC.

CDR3 region: CASSEGGTATDTQYF. The CDR3 nucleotides are TGCGCCAGCAGTGAAGGGGGAACTGCCACAGATACGCAGTATTTT. V usage is TRBV10-1 and J usage is TRBJ2-3; possibly TRBD1 for D (6 bases). The CDR3 extends over 15 amino acids. In germline, CDR1 is WNHNN, CDR2 SYGVQD (reference sequence). Between the trimmed V and J ends, which lost 3 bases and 2 bases, there was a span of 12 bases.

The CDR3 region is CASSQLAVRGNSPLHF. The CDR3, as DNA: TGCGCCAGCAGCCAGCTGGCGGTCAGGGGGAATTCACCCCTCCACTTT. The J gene is TRBJ1-6, the V gene TRBV4-1; 7 bases align to TRBD1. The J segment lost 7 bases and the V segment lost 3 bases, leaving 9 bases of the junction unmatched. Germline V CDR1 and CDR2: MGHRA, YSYEKL. The CDR3 runs 16 residues.

CDR3 region: CATTPGGDEQFF. CDR3 DNA sequence: TGTGCCACCACCCCGGGGGGGGATGAGCAGTTCTTC. The chain carries TRBV15 and TRBJ2-1; 8 nucleotides agree with TRBD2. Per the germline V gene, CDR1 is LNHNV and CDR2 is YYDKDF (reference sequence). Trimming cost V 7 bases and J 8 bases; bases outside gene matches: 4. This CDR3 is 12 amino acids long.